The clone carrying this TCR beta chain was seen a handful of times. Time point defined: patch test 1, 2 weeks after DPC sensitization. Sample treatment: therapeutic diphenylcyclopropenone sensitization with weekly scalp DPC. The CDR3 runs to 13 residues. Trimming removed 4 bases from V and 4 bases from J; junction bases left unmatched: 6. CDR1 is SQVTM and CDR2 is ANQGSEA in the germline V gene. MiXCR was run by TCRdb on the RACE reads, yielding one entry per CDR3 protein. This repertoire shows about 120,000 distinct CDR3 sequences, 9.5% to 13% found once; its top ten account for around 1.5%. This sample was taken from a study of human T cells and chemical hapten exposure.

The clonotype comes from a woman aged 45-65 years with alopecia areata. Some clones in this sample may be carry-over from other donors' samples. J is TRBJ1-2 and V is TRBV29-1; 7 bases match TRBD1. The sample was whole blood, taken in connection with sensitization to the hapten diphenylcyclopropenone (DPC). CDR3 sequence: CSVAGQVGYGYTF. CDR3 nucleotides: TGCAGCGTTGCCGGACAGGTTGGCTATGGCTACACCTTC. Full variable domain (outside the CDR3, taken from reference TRBV29-1 and TRBJ1-2): SAVISQKPSRDICQRGTSLTIQCQVDSQVTMMFWYRQQPGQSLTLIATANQGSEATYESGFVIDKFPISRPNLTFSTLTVSNMSPEDSSIYLCSVAGQVGYGYTFGSGTRLTVV.